One sample yielded the 18 T cell receptor beta chains listed below, sequenced in a study of T cells in Graves' hyperthyroidism and ophthalmopathy. Regions amplified from RNA transcripts were the TCR beta CDR3 regions. Initially, a first-round RT-PCR of the TCR CDR3 employed the HTBI primer set. MiXCR, applied by TCRdb to the multiplex PCR reads, yields one record per CDR3 protein. Among some 560,000 distinct CDR3 sequences, around 15% were seen once, and the ten largest hold approximately 14%. The sequenced sample consisted of blood. The receptor source for this set is a woman in her thirties or forties with Graves' hyperthyroidism.

V is TRBV7-9 and J is TRBJ1-1; D unclear. Germline V gene sequence: CDR1 SEHNR, CDR2 FQNEAQ (reference sequence). Trimming pared 2 bases from V and 0 bases from J, leaving 7 bases between. This CDR3 has 14 residues. CDR3 in amino acids: CASSLRYMNTEAFF. DNA of the CDR3: TGTGCCAGCAGCTTAAGATACATGAACACTGAAGCTTTCTTT. The complete variable domain, with remaining parts taken from reference TRBV7-9 and TRBJ1-1, reads DTGVSQNPRHKITKRGQNVTFRCDPISEHNRLYWYRQTLGQGPEFLTYFQNEAQLEKSRLLSDRFSAERPKGSFSTLEIQRTEQGDSAMYLCASSLRYMNTEAFFGQGTRLTVV.

This rearrangement joins TRBV5-1 to TRBJ2-1; D is ambiguous. Trimming pared 2 bases from V and 0 bases from J, leaving 9 bases between. CDR1 is SGHRS, CDR2 YFSETQ, per germline. The CDR3 has 15 amino acids. The CDR3, as DNA: TGCGCCAGCAGCTTCGAAGTATCCTCCTACAATGAGCAGTTCTTC. Amino acid sequence: CASSFEVSSYNEQFF.

A word on this clonotype: A much larger clone differs from this one at a single base, so this may be a read error. CDR3 DNA: TGCAGTGCTAGAGGGGGGAGCGGCGAGCACGAGCAGTTCTTC. Translated, it gives CSARGGSGEHEQFF. The rearrangement links TRBV20-1 to TRBJ2-1; D could derive from TRBD1 or TRBD2 (5 bases each). V gave up 1 base and J gave up 10 bases, with 17 bases separating them. The germline V gene has CDR1 DFQATT and CDR2 SNEGSKA (reference sequence). CDR3 length: 14 amino acids.

This clonotype was seen repeatedly, ten times or more. V is TRBV12-3 or TRBV12-4 and J is TRBJ1-5; D is possibly TRBD1 (5 bases). This CDR3 region has 15 residues. Between the trimmed V and J ends, which lost 5 bases and 4 bases, there was a span of 15 bases. CDR3 sequence reads: CASSPNRDGNQPQHF. The CDR3 DNA reads TGTGCCAGCAGTCCGAACCGGGACGGGAATCAGCCCCAGCATTTT.

This clonotype was detected only a few times. The rearrangement links TRBV6-6 to TRBJ2-7; 10 bases fit TRBD2. Trimming cost V 0 bases and J 5 bases; bases outside gene matches: 4. CDR3 length: 15 amino acids. Germline loops: CDR1 MNHNY, CDR2 SVGAGI (reference sequence). CDR3 protein: CASSYSAGGRNEQYF. CDR3 DNA: TGTGCCAGCAGTTACTCAGCGGGAGGGCGCAACGAGCAGTACTTC.

This clonotype was observed at least ten times. This chain connects TRBV3-1 to TRBJ2-2; 8 nucleotides line up with TRBD2. The CDR3 spans 17 residues. Per germline, CDR1 LGHDT and CDR2 YNNKEL (reference sequence). The V and J ends lost 0 bases and 3 bases, in that order; junction bases with no gene match: 6. The CDR3 bases are TGTGCCAGCAGCCAAGATACCGGGACTAGGGACACCGGGGAGCTGTTTTTT. Protein: CASSQDTGTRDTGELFF.

There are many counts of this clonotype. V and J are TRBV28 and TRBJ1-5, with D possibly TRBD1 on 6 matching bases. The CDR3 sequence is 16 residues long. Germline CDR1 is MDHEN and CDR2 is SYDVKM. The V gene lost 5 bases and the J gene lost 6 bases, with 20 bases spanning the gap. The chain's CDR3 is CASSPLGGKQSQPQHF. CDR3 DNA sequence: TGTGCCAGCAGTCCATTGGGGGGCAAGCAGAGTCAGCCCCAGCATTTT. Combining the CDR3 with reference TRBV28 and TRBJ1-5 gives the whole variable domain DVKVTQSSRYLVKRTGEKVFLECVQDMDHENMFWYRQDPGLGLRLIYFSYDVKMKEKGDIPEGYSVSREKKERFSLILESASTNQTSMYLCASSPLGGKQSQPQHFGDGTRLSIL.

In its sample, this clonotype was seen many times. CDR3 DNA: TGTGCCAGCAGCCTCCCGGGACAGACCGCACAGGGCCTCCACTTT. Its protein is CASSLPGQTAQGLHF. V and J are TRBV11-1 and TRBJ1-6; 7 positions match TRBD1. Germline trimming cut 5 bases from V and 15 bases from J; bases unmatched to any gene: 16. The CDR3 runs 15 residues. CDR1 and CDR2 from the germline V gene are SGHAT and FQDESV (reference sequence).

This clonotype was counted at least ten times. V gene TRBV5-1 combines with J gene TRBJ2-2, with D possibly matching TRBD1 (6 bases). V lost 2 bases and J 1 base, leaving 12 bases between the germline ends. Looked up from germline, CDR1 is SGHRS and CDR2 is YFSETQ. The CDR3 is 16 residues long. CDR3 region: CASSFLQGRNTGELFF. The CDR3 DNA sequence: TGCGCCAGCAGCTTTTTACAGGGAAGGAACACCGGGGAGCTGTTTTTT. The full variable domain, rest sourced from reference TRBV5-1 and TRBJ2-2, is KAGVTQTPRYLIKTRGQQVTLSCSPISGHRSVSWYQQTPGQGLQFLFEYFSETQRNKGNFPGRFSGRQFSNSRSEMNVSTLELGDSALYLCASSFLQGRNTGELFFGEGSRLTVL.

The sample holds many counts of this clonotype. This chain links TRBV18 with TRBJ2-7; possible D gene TRBD1, 6 bases. The V end lost 1 base, the J end lost 3 bases, and 10 bases lay between the germline ends. Germline CDR1 is KGHSH and CDR2 is LQKENI. This CDR3 has 14 amino acids. CDR3 region: CASSPQGDFYEQYF. In DNA form, the CDR3 reads TGTGCCAGCTCACCACAGGGGGATTTCTACGAGCAGTACTTC. Complete variable domain (other parts from reference TRBV18 and TRBJ2-7): NAGVMQNPRHLVRRRGQEARLRCSPMKGHSHVYWYRQLPEEGLKFMVYLQKENIIDESGMPKERFSAEFPKEGPSILRIQQVVRGDSAAYFCASSPQGDFYEQYFGPGTRLTVT.

This clonotype was recorded at least ten times. This rearrangement joins TRBV20-1 to TRBJ2-5; 10 bases match TRBD1. CDR3 size: 15 residues. Germline V gene sequence: CDR1 DFQATT, CDR2 SNEGSKA (reference sequence). The J segment lost 4 bases and the V segment lost 1 base, leaving 6 bases of the junction unmatched. Written as DNA, the CDR3 is TGCAGTGCTAGAGTAGGGACAGGGGCACCAGAGACCCAGTACTTC. Its translation is CSARVGTGAPETQYF.

This clonotype was observed many times. The chain carries TRBV11-2 and TRBJ2-7; TRBD1 agrees at 9 bases. The CDR3 is made up of 15 amino acids. Trimming at V came to 5 bases and at J to 1 base, leaving 6 bases not matched to a gene. Germline CDR1 SGHAT, CDR2 FQNNGV. The CDR3 here is CASSHGGQGSYEQYF. The CDR3 nucleotides are TGTGCCAGCAGCCACGGGGGACAGGGTTCCTACGAGCAGTACTTC.

The chain carries TRBV20-1 and TRBJ2-5; 11 bases align to TRBD2. V trimming: 5 bases; J trimming: 1 base; junction bases outside the gene matches: 9. The CDR3 contains 16 residues. From germline, CDR1 is DFQATT and CDR2 SNEGSKA (reference sequence). In DNA, the CDR3 is TGCAGTGCTGGACCCCCGGGACTAGCGGTCCAAGAGACCCAGTACTTC. This codes for CSAGPPGLAVQETQYF.

The V gene is TRBV7-9, the J gene TRBJ2-5, with TRBD2 identical over 12 bases. The CDR3 has 16 residues. With 5 bases clipped from V and 1 base from J, the junction kept 5 bases outside the gene matches. In germline, CDR1 is SEHNR, CDR2 FQNEAQ (reference sequence). The CDR3 sequence is CASSGPSGRVQETQYF. CDR3 DNA sequence: TGTGCCAGCAGCGGACCTAGCGGGAGGGTCCAAGAGACCCAGTACTTC.

This clonotype was recorded a few times. This chain uses TRBV3-1 with TRBJ1-5; 7 bases align to TRBD1. The trim removed 1 base at V and 6 bases at J, leaving 9 bases unmatched. CDR1 and CDR2 from the germline V gene are LGHDT and YNNKEL (reference sequence). The CDR3 length is 16 residues. The CDR3 nucleotides read TGTGCCAGCAGCCAAGGCGGGGGACAGTCAGGTCAGCCCCAGCATTTT. Translating it yields CASSQGGGQSGQPQHF. Full variable domain (remainder filled in from reference TRBV3-1 and TRBJ1-5): DTAVSQTPKYLVTQMGNDKSIKCEQNLGHDTMYWYKQDSKKFLKIMFSYNNKELIINETVPNRFSPKSPDKAHLNLHINSLELGDSAVYFCASSQGGGQSGQPQHFGDGTRLSIL.

There are many counts of this clonotype. This chain uses TRBV5-1 with TRBJ1-1; TRBD1 might be the D (6 bases). In germline, CDR1 is SGHRS, CDR2 YFSETQ. The V end was cut by 4 bases, the J end by 1 base, with 11 bases between. This CDR3 is 14 amino acids long. The chain's CDR3 is CASSPDSPNTEAFF. DNA of the CDR3: TGCGCCAGCAGCCCGGACAGCCCGAACACTGAAGCTTTCTTT.

This clonotype has a handful of counts. The chain couples TRBV4-1 to TRBJ2-1, with TRBD1 matching 7 bases. Looked up from germline, CDR1 is MGHRA and CDR2 is YSYEKL. CDR3 size: 15 residues. V was pared by 2 bases and J by 5 bases, with 6 bases of the junction left unmatched. CDR3 region: CASSQRTGAHNEQFF. CDR3 DNA: TGCGCCAGCAGCCAAAGGACAGGAGCACACAATGAGCAGTTCTTC.

Comments on this clonotype: This may come from a read error, since a much larger clone is one base off. This chain links TRBV15 with TRBJ2-1, with D perhaps matching TRBD1 (5 bases). Germline values: CDR1 LNHNV, CDR2 YYDKDF (reference sequence). V was shortened by 5 bases and J by 6 bases, with 17 bases between the two germline ends. This CDR3 has 15 residues. The chain's CDR3 is CATSVGHGPLNEQFF. CDR3 sequence (DNA): TGTGCCACCAGCGTCGGACATGGCCCTCTCAATGAGCAGTTCTTC.